The 15 T cell receptor beta chains presented below share a single source sample, sequenced in a study of early T cells in non-severe SARS-CoV-2 infection (TCRdb year 2021). Receptor amplification or capture employed 5' RACE. Instrument on record: NextSeq 500. TCRdb handled the public reads itself, with Q25 trimming in fastp and clone calling in MiXCR, and kept productive beta chains. All rows with the same CDR3 protein become a single entry with the most common DNA and genes. A total of about 61,000 distinct CDR3 sequences appear in this sample, approximately 11% of them only once. The ten top clones hold 1.7% of the sample. Sequencing was carried out using whole blood. All receptors derive from an adult who was a healthcare worker with PCR-confirmed SARS-CoV-2 infection or an uninfected control (not recorded which).

This clonotype has a count of ten or more. This chain joins TRBV6-6 and TRBJ1-1, with no clear D. The CDR3 is made up of 14 amino acids. Germline CDR1 MNHNY, CDR2 SVGAGI (reference sequence). The ends were cut back, 7 bases at V and 5 bases at J, with 17 bases in the middle. This chain's CDR3 is CASTPSGLSTEAFF. The CDR3 bases are TGTGCCAGCACCCCGTCGGGGTTGAGTACTGAAGCTTTCTTT.

Ten or more counts support this clonotype. J is TRBJ1-5 and V is TRBV20-1, with D unclear. This CDR3 is built from 14 residues. The V gene's germline CDR1 is DFQATT and CDR2 SNEGSKA (reference sequence). Trimming removed 3 bases at V and 1 base at J, with 10 bases between. The CDR3 DNA sequence: TGCAGTGCTAGGGACCGGGCGAGCAATCAGCCCCAGCATTTT. This sequence encodes CSARDRASNQPQHF.

CDR3 amino acids: CSVLGAYEQYF. The CDR3 region has the DNA TGCAGCGTTCTGGGGGCCTACGAGCAGTACTTC. This chain joins TRBV29-1 and TRBJ2-7, with D perhaps TRBD1 or TRBD2 (5 bases each). Germline CDR1 and CDR2: SQVTM and ANQGSEA. V gave up 5 bases and J gave up 2 bases, with 7 bases separating them. The CDR3 has 11 amino acids.

There are many counts of this clonotype. The chain joins TRBV20-1 to TRBJ2-5, with 10 bases that match TRBD2. Trimming removed 4 bases from V and 2 bases from J; junction bases left unmatched: 4. Germline V CDR1 and CDR2: DFQATT, SNEGSKA (reference sequence). This CDR3 region has 14 residues. CDR3 protein: CSATLLAGQETQYF. The DNA for the CDR3 is TGCAGTGCTACGTTACTAGCGGGGCAAGAGACCCAGTACTTC.

Ten or more counts support this clonotype. This chain connects TRBV7-6 to TRBJ2-1, with 11 nucleotides matching TRBD2. J lost 6 bases, V lost 4 bases, and 14 bases had no gene match. The CDR3 loop spans 18 amino acids. CDR1 SGHVS and CDR2 FNYEAQ come from the germline V gene. CDR3 sequence: CASSYGRSRLAGGNEQFF. For the CDR3, the DNA is TGTGCCAGCAGCTATGGGAGATCCAGGCTAGCGGGGGGCAATGAGCAGTTCTTC. The whole variable domain, filled in from reference TRBV7-6 and TRBJ2-1, reads GAGVSQSPRYKVTKRGQDVALRCDPISGHVSLYWYRQALGQGPEFLTYFNYEAQQDKSGLPNDRFSAERPEGSISTLTIQRTEQRDSAMYRCASSYGRSRLAGGNEQFFGPGTRLTVL.

This clonotype was seen many times. This sequence joins TRBV19 and TRBJ1-2; 12 bases map to TRBD1. The germline gives CDR1 LNHDA, CDR2 SQIVND (reference sequence). Trimming cost V 3 bases and J 4 bases; bases outside gene matches: 3. The CDR3 has 15 amino acids. In DNA, the CDR3 is TGTGCCAGTAGTATGGAGGGACAGGGGGCCTATGGCTACACCTTC. Protein product: CASSMEGQGAYGYTF.

This clonotype was found many times. The chain uses TRBV6-2 or TRBV6-3 and TRBJ2-5; D possibly corresponds to TRBD2 (6 bases). Germline loops: CDR1 MNHEY, CDR2 SVGEGT. V lost 2 bases and J lost 0, with 10 bases in between. The CDR3 spans 15 residues. The CDR3 nucleotides are TGTGCCAGCAGTTACGGAGGGGCTAACCAAGAGACCCAGTACTTC. It specifies CASSYGGANQETQYF.

This clonotype was recorded many times. The rearrangement uses TRBV7-6 and TRBJ2-2; possibly TRBD2 for D (5 bases). V lost 4 bases to trimming and J lost 1 base, with 10 bases between them. The CDR3 is 15 residues long. Germline lookup yields CDR1 SGHVS and CDR2 FNYEAQ. The CDR3 sequence: CASSWRTENTGELFF. CDR3 in DNA: TGTGCCAGCAGCTGGCGGACTGAGAACACCGGGGAGCTGTTTTTT.

This clonotype was counted only a few times. The V call is TRBV6-2 or TRBV6-3, the J call TRBJ2-7; D tentatively reads TRBD1 or TRBD2 (5 bases each). V lost 3 bases and J lost 0, with 9 bases in between. In germline, CDR1 is MNHEY, CDR2 SVGEGT. The CDR3 length is 14 residues. CDR3 loop: CASSYRDGSYEQYF. CDR3 sequence (DNA): TGTGCCAGCAGTTATAGGGACGGCTCCTACGAGCAGTACTTC.

This clonotype was seen at least ten times. The chain carries TRBV19 and TRBJ2-2; D is perhaps TRBD2 (5 bases). The CDR3 is made up of 16 amino acids. V lost 7 bases to trimming and J lost 1 base, with 16 bases between them. Germline V gives CDR1 LNHDA, CDR2 SQIVND (reference sequence). This CDR3 is CASTSAGGGNTGELFF. The CDR3, as DNA: TGTGCCAGTACCTCGGCAGGCGGAGGGAACACCGGGGAGCTGTTTTTT. Supplemented by reference TRBV19 and TRBJ2-2, the full variable domain reads DGGITQSPKYLFRKEGQNVTLSCEQNLNHDAMYWYRQDPGQGLRLIYYSQIVNDFQKGDIAEGYSVSREKKESFPLTVTSAQKNPTAFYLCASTSAGGGNTGELFFGEGSRLTVL.

This clonotype was observed a few times. V gene TRBV20-1 combines with J gene TRBJ2-3, with D possibly being TRBD2 (5 bases). Trimming cost V 0 bases and J 2 bases, with 12 bases left between them. The CDR3 is made up of 15 amino acids. Germline assignment: CDR1 DFQATT and CDR2 SNEGSKA (reference sequence). The CDR3 protein is CSARDLGRATDTQYF. The CDR3 region has the DNA TGCAGTGCTAGAGATCTTGGGCGGGCCACAGATACGCAGTATTTT.

This clonotype was seen many times. The V call is TRBV7-9, the J call TRBJ1-3, with no clear D. The germline V gene encodes CDR1 SEHNR and CDR2 FQNEAQ (reference sequence). Between the trimmed V and J ends, which lost 1 base and 7 bases, there was a span of 11 bases. The length of the CDR3 is 14 residues. This CDR3 reads CASSLDTYRNTIYF. CDR3 bases: TGTGCCAGCAGCTTAGACACCTATCGGAACACCATATATTTT.

The rearrangement uses TRBV5-1 and TRBJ1-1; D gene uncertain. CDR1 is SGHRS and CDR2 is YFSETQ in the germline V gene. The CDR3 spans 14 residues. Trimming removed 5 bases at V and 0 bases at J, with 11 bases between. As DNA, the CDR3 is TGCGCCAGCAGTCAGGCACAAATGAACACTGAAGCTTTCTTT. It is translated as CASSQAQMNTEAFF.

CDR3 protein: CASSHSVRSYEQYF. CDR3 nucleotides: TGTGCCAGCAGCCATAGCGTACGCTCCTACGAGCAGTACTTC. V gene TRBV3-1 combines with J gene TRBJ2-7, with D perhaps matching TRBD2 (5 bases). Germline CDR1 is LGHDT and CDR2 is YNNKEL (reference sequence). This CDR3 has 14 amino acids. Trimming removed 3 bases at V and 0 bases at J, with 9 bases between.

At least ten counts were recorded for this clonotype. The chain recombines TRBV4-1 with TRBJ1-2; no firm D call. The V end lost 1 base, the J end lost 8 bases, and 14 bases lay between the germline ends. This CDR3 has 14 residues. Germline lookup yields CDR1 MGHRA and CDR2 YSYEKL. CDR3 residues: CASSQVSEVKGYTF. Written as DNA, the CDR3 is TGCGCCAGCAGCCAAGTGTCGGAAGTAAAGGGCTACACCTTC.